The rows below give T cell receptor beta chains drawn from one sample of a study of cytomegalovirus exposure and HLA in healthy donors. The repertoire was sequenced with immunoSEQ multiplex PCR; TCRdb's copy has only in-frame clones and lacks some. There are about 200,000 clones in the sample, with roughly 0.74% held by the top ten. The sequencing input was PBMCs. These receptors all stem from a boy between 10 and 17 years old in good health and CMV-seronegative. Each CDR3 is given with its conserved first and last residue. Fields, in order: D gene, V gene, J gene, CDR3 DNA, CDR3 protein. D genes are given only for firm matches.

d_gene: -
v_gene: TRBV13
j_gene: TRBJ2-7
CDR3nt: TGTGCCAGCAGCAGAGGACAGTCCTACGAGCAGTACTTC
CDR3aa: CASSRGQSYEQYF

d_gene: -
v_gene: TRBV28
j_gene: TRBJ2-7
CDR3nt: TGTGCCAGCAGTTTAATGAGGGGGGGGGCACACTACGAGCAGTACTTC
CDR3aa: CASSLMRGGAHYEQYF

d_gene: -
v_gene: TRBV7-9
j_gene: TRBJ1-1
CDR3nt: TGTGCCAGCACCCGAGTCCGGGGGAGGAACACTGAAGCTTTCTTT
CDR3aa: CASTRVRGRNTEAFF

d_gene: TRBD1
v_gene: TRBV5-1
j_gene: TRBJ1-1
CDR3nt: TGCGCCAGCAGCTTCAAACAGGGGACTGAAGCTTTCTTT
CDR3aa: CASSFKQGTEAFF

d_gene: -
v_gene: TRBV10-2
j_gene: TRBJ1-4
CDR3nt: TGCGCCAGCGGAACAGGCATGCTTGAAAAACTGTTTTTT
CDR3aa: CASGTGMLEKLFF

d_gene: TRBD2
v_gene: TRBV6-1
j_gene: TRBJ2-5
CDR3nt: TGTGCCAGCAGTGAAGAAACTAGCGGGGCGGAGACCCAGTACTTC
CDR3aa: CASSEETSGAETQYF

d_gene: -
v_gene: TRBV6-5
j_gene: TRBJ2-3
CDR3nt: TGTGCCAGCAGTTACTCGAGAGCCCCGGCAGATACGCAGTATTTT
CDR3aa: CASSYSRAPADTQYF

d_gene: -
v_gene: TRBV30
j_gene: TRBJ1-1
CDR3nt: TGTGCCTGGGTGCAAGTGGGGGGCACTGAAGCTTTCTTT
CDR3aa: CAWVQVGGTEAFF

d_gene: -
v_gene: TRBV28
j_gene: TRBJ1-3
CDR3nt: TGTGCCACTACTCGTCTCTCTGGAAACACCATATATTTT
CDR3aa: CATTRLSGNTIYF

d_gene: -
v_gene: TRBV25-1
j_gene: TRBJ1-4
CDR3nt: TGTGCCAGCAGTGACCCACAATCAACTAATGAAAAACTGTTTTTT
CDR3aa: CASSDPQSTNEKLFF

d_gene: -
v_gene: TRBV7-9
j_gene: TRBJ2-5
CDR3nt: TGTGCCAGCAGCTTCTCCGGGGAGACCCAGTACTTC
CDR3aa: CASSFSGETQYF

d_gene: -
v_gene: TRBV6-1
j_gene: TRBJ1-1
CDR3nt: TGTGCCAGCAGTGAAGCGCCGGTTTCAGCGGCTTTCTTT
CDR3aa: CASSEAPVSAAFF

d_gene: TRBD1
v_gene: TRBV7-8
j_gene: TRBJ1-5
CDR3nt: TGTGCCAGCAGCCTCGACAGGGGATATCAGCCCCAGCATTTT
CDR3aa: CASSLDRGYQPQHF

d_gene: -
v_gene: TRBV2
j_gene: TRBJ1-2
CDR3nt: TGTGCCAGCAGTGAAGCGCACAGGCCCCTGTATGGCTACACCTTC
CDR3aa: CASSEAHRPLYGYTF

d_gene: TRBD2
v_gene: TRBV6-6
j_gene: TRBJ2-3
CDR3nt: TGTGCCAGCAGTCCCATGGGGGGGACAGATACGCAGTATTTT
CDR3aa: CASSPMGGTDTQYF

d_gene: -
v_gene: TRBV14
j_gene: TRBJ1-2
CDR3nt: TGTGCCAGCAGCCAAGTGACCGGGTACGGCTACACCTTC
CDR3aa: CASSQVTGYGYTF

d_gene: TRBD1
v_gene: TRBV27
j_gene: TRBJ1-4
CDR3nt: TGTGCCAGCAGTTCCGACAGGGGCTTTGGGAAACTGTTTTTT
CDR3aa: CASSSDRGFGKLFF

d_gene: TRBD2
v_gene: TRBV7-3
j_gene: TRBJ2-1
CDR3nt: TGTGCCAGCAGCTCGAGTAGCGGGGGGGCAGACAATGAGCAGTTCTTC
CDR3aa: CASSSSSGGADNEQFF

d_gene: -
v_gene: TRBV5-5
j_gene: TRBJ1-5
CDR3nt: TGTGCCAGCAGCTTGGTAGGACAGAGCAATCAGCCCCAGCATTTT
CDR3aa: CASSLVGQSNQPQHF

d_gene: -
v_gene: TRBV27
j_gene: TRBJ1-1
CDR3nt: TGTGCCAGCAGTTTATCGTTCCCTCACACTGAAGCTTTCTTT
CDR3aa: CASSLSFPHTEAFF

d_gene: -
v_gene: TRBV14
j_gene: TRBJ2-7
CDR3nt: TGTGCCAGCAGCCAAGCTCGGGTCCCTCCCTACGAGCAGTACTTC
CDR3aa: CASSQARVPPYEQYF

d_gene: TRBD1
v_gene: TRBV4-2
j_gene: TRBJ1-4
CDR3nt: TGTGCCAGCAGCCACGCGGGACAGGGGGATGAAAAACTGTTTTTT
CDR3aa: CASSHAGQGDEKLFF

d_gene: TRBD2
v_gene: TRBV30
j_gene: TRBJ2-7
CDR3nt: TGTGCCTGGAGGGGGGGGAGCGAGCAGTACTTC
CDR3aa: CAWRGGSEQYF

d_gene: TRBD2
v_gene: TRBV19
j_gene: TRBJ2-3
CDR3nt: TGTGCCAGTAGTTTAACTAGCGTTCTCCCCCAGTATACGCAGTATTTT
CDR3aa: CASSLTSVLPQYTQYF

d_gene: TRBD1
v_gene: TRBV7-9
j_gene: TRBJ1-2
CDR3nt: TGTGCCAGCAGCTTACGCCTGGACAGGGAGAACTATGGCTACACCTTC
CDR3aa: CASSLRLDRENYGYTF

d_gene: -
v_gene: TRBV6-6
j_gene: TRBJ2-1
CDR3nt: TGTGCCAGCAGTTACGAAATCGAGTACAATGAGCAGTTCTTC
CDR3aa: CASSYEIEYNEQFF

d_gene: -
v_gene: TRBV4-1
j_gene: TRBJ2-4
CDR3nt: TGCGCCAGCAGCTCTACTCTACTAGCCAAAAACATTCAGTACTTC
CDR3aa: CASSSTLLAKNIQYF

d_gene: TRBD1
v_gene: TRBV5-6
j_gene: TRBJ2-6
CDR3nt: TGTGCCAGCAGCTTGAGCCCGGGACAGCCGCCTGGGGCCAACGTCCTGACTTTC
CDR3aa: CASSLSPGQPPGANVLTF

d_gene: TRBD2
v_gene: TRBV9
j_gene: TRBJ2-1
CDR3nt: TGTGCCAGCAGTAAACTAGCGGGGGGGCCGAATGAGCAGTTCTTC
CDR3aa: CASSKLAGGPNEQFF

d_gene: -
v_gene: TRBV2
j_gene: TRBJ2-7
CDR3nt: TGTGCCAGCAGCCTCTCGGCTGGGCAGCCCTCCTACGAGCAGTACTTC
CDR3aa: CASSLSAGQPSYEQYF

d_gene: TRBD1
v_gene: TRBV6-5
j_gene: TRBJ1-3
CDR3nt: TGTGCCAGCAGGACAGGGGGCTCTGGAAACACCATATATTTT
CDR3aa: CASRTGGSGNTIYF

d_gene: TRBD1
v_gene: TRBV4-1
j_gene: TRBJ1-4
CDR3nt: TGCGCCAGCAGCCGCCCTTCCGGGACAGCTAGAATGAAGGATGAAAAACTGTTTTTT
CDR3aa: CASSRPSGTARMKDEKLFF

d_gene: TRBD2
v_gene: TRBV4-3
j_gene: TRBJ2-5
CDR3nt: TGCGCCAGCAGCCACAAAGCGGGGGGGGAGACCCAGTACTTC
CDR3aa: CASSHKAGGETQYF

d_gene: -
v_gene: TRBV9
j_gene: TRBJ2-7
CDR3nt: TGTGCCAGCAGCGTCTCCGGGGGAAGCGAGCAGTACTTC
CDR3aa: CASSVSGGSEQYF

d_gene: -
v_gene: TRBV4-1
j_gene: TRBJ2-1
CDR3nt: TGCGCCAGCAGCCAGGAGTCGAGCTCCTACAATGAGCAGTTCTTC
CDR3aa: CASSQESSSYNEQFF

d_gene: -
v_gene: TRBV11-2
j_gene: TRBJ1-1
CDR3nt: TGTGCCAGCAGCCTAGGGACCTGGGAAGGGGACACTGAAGCTTTCTTT
CDR3aa: CASSLGTWEGDTEAFF

d_gene: -
v_gene: TRBV30
j_gene: TRBJ2-3
CDR3nt: TGTGCCTGGAAACTGACCCAGGGCACAGATACGCAGTATTTT
CDR3aa: CAWKLTQGTDTQYF

d_gene: -
v_gene: TRBV5-6
j_gene: TRBJ2-7
CDR3nt: TGTGCCAGCAGCTCCCAGGATAGGATGGGAGTCGAGCAGTACTTC
CDR3aa: CASSSQDRMGVEQYF

d_gene: -
v_gene: TRBV9
j_gene: TRBJ2-3
CDR3nt: TGTGCCAGCAGCACAACAGATACGCAGTATTTT
CDR3aa: CASSTTDTQYF

d_gene: -
v_gene: TRBV14
j_gene: TRBJ1-2
CDR3nt: TGTGCCAGCAGCCAGGAGGGTACCCCTAACTATGGCTACACCTTC
CDR3aa: CASSQEGTPNYGYTF

d_gene: -
v_gene: TRBV7-9
j_gene: TRBJ1-1
CDR3nt: TGTGCCAGCAGCCCCCAAGCGAACACTGAAGCTTTCTTT
CDR3aa: CASSPQANTEAFF

d_gene: TRBD1
v_gene: TRBV14
j_gene: TRBJ2-2
CDR3nt: TGTGCCAGCAGCCCGGGACAGGGGGTCACCGGGGAGCTGTTTTTT
CDR3aa: CASSPGQGVTGELFF

d_gene: -
v_gene: TRBV5-1
j_gene: TRBJ1-3
CDR3nt: TGCGCCAGCAGCATTGGGGGGACGAACTCTGGAAACACCATATATTTT
CDR3aa: CASSIGGTNSGNTIYF

d_gene: -
v_gene: TRBV7-8
j_gene: TRBJ2-1
CDR3nt: TGTGCCAGCAGCTTAGATGCGGGGACGACCTACAATGAGCAGTTCTTC
CDR3aa: CASSLDAGTTYNEQFF

d_gene: TRBD2
v_gene: TRBV4-1
j_gene: TRBJ2-1
CDR3nt: TGCGCCAGCAGCCAAGCCGGACTAGCGGGGGGCCTGGGAAATGAGCAGTTCTTC
CDR3aa: CASSQAGLAGGLGNEQFF

d_gene: TRBD1
v_gene: TRBV30
j_gene: TRBJ1-5
CDR3nt: TGTGCCTGGAGTGTAAGACAGGGAGAAGGGCAGCCCCAGCATTTT
CDR3aa: CAWSVRQGEGQPQHF

d_gene: TRBD1
v_gene: TRBV2
j_gene: TRBJ2-2
CDR3nt: TGTGCCAGCAGTGCACGACAGGGGGCGGCCGGGGAGCTGTTTTTT
CDR3aa: CASSARQGAAGELFF